This T cell receptor beta chain was identified in a study of low-dose radiotherapy and immunotherapy resistance in tumors. Study information: Intravenous ipilimumab 1 mg/kg every six weeks was given with nivolumab 240 mg every two weeks.

Noted time point: before trial treatment. Eligibility was restricted to patients presenting with advanced solid tumors that lacked tumor-infiltrating lymphocytes. TRAV- and TRBV-specific primers, spanning alpha and beta chains, primed first-strand cDNA. Amplification of TCRs used a constant-region primer and V-primer adapter for around 20 PCR cycles. TCRdb reprocessed the reads with MiXCR, giving one entry per CDR3 protein. The sample shows around 65,000 distinct CDR3 sequences, about 26% of them seen only once. The CDR3 totals 14 residues. Germline lookup yields CDR1 MNHNS and CDR2 SASEGT. With 8 bases removed from V and 4 bases from J, the gap between germline ends came to 15 bases.

The TCR was taken from a male donor with rectosigmoid adenocarcinoma. The genes are TRBV6-1 and TRBJ1-5; D not certain. The sample was PBMCs, taken before treatment. The CDR3 loop reads CASQPGAWNQPQHF. CDR3 nucleotides: TGTGCCAGCCAGCCTGGTGCCTGGAATCAGCCCCAGCATTTT.